Shown below are 22 T cell receptor beta chains from a single sample sequenced in a study of identical twins. Via MiXCR, TCRdb re-called the 5' RACE reads, giving one row per CDR3 protein. This table has some 440,000 distinct CDR3 sequences, roughly a quarter appearing once. These data also featured in a second study, about T cells expressing NK-cell markers.

Material for sequencing was CD4+ T cells sorted from blood. The receptor source for this set is a woman under 30 in good health.

This clonotype was detected only a few times. For the CDR3, the DNA is TGTGCCAGCCAATCGCAGACCCAGTACTTC. It encodes CASQSQTQYF. This chain uses TRBV6-1 with TRBJ2-5; D is uncertain. The CDR3 has 10 amino acids. Germline values: CDR1 MNHNS, CDR2 SASEGT. V dropped 8 bases and J dropped 6 bases, with 7 bases sitting between them.

In its sample, this clonotype was seen a few times. V is TRBV12-3 or TRBV12-4 and J is TRBJ2-4; no firm D call. This CDR3 has 12 residues. Trimming pared 2 bases from V and 6 bases from J, leaving 5 bases between. CDR3 in amino acids: CASSLRLNIQYF. CDR3 nucleotide sequence: TGTGCCAGCAGTTTAAGGTTAAACATTCAGTACTTC.

The genes are TRBV12-3 or TRBV12-4 and TRBJ1-4; D remains unclear. The V end was cut by 1 base, the J end by 6 bases, with 6 bases between. The CDR3 sequence is 13 residues long. The CDR3 reads CASSLGGYEKLFF. The CDR3 nucleotides read TGTGCCAGCAGTTTAGGAGGGTATGAAAAACTGTTTTTT.

This clonotype was seen ten or more times. The chain has TRBV15 and TRBJ1-5; D remains ambiguous. V dropped 0 bases and J dropped 4 bases, with 16 bases sitting between them. Per the germline V gene, CDR1 is LNHNV and CDR2 is YYDKDF (reference sequence). The length of the CDR3 is 17 residues. CDR3 in amino acids: CATSRETAGSANQPQHF. The DNA for the CDR3 is TGTGCCACCAGCAGAGAAACGGCCGGATCGGCGAATCAGCCCCAGCATTTT.

This clonotype was detected a few times. The chain is built from TRBV20-1 and TRBJ2-5; the D is unclear. The length of the CDR3 is 13 residues. Trimming stripped 1 base from V and 3 bases from J, with 9 bases between. Germline-derived CDR1 and CDR2 are DFQATT and SNEGSKA (reference sequence). CDR3 nucleotide sequence: TGCAGTGCTAGAGGGTATTCGGAAGAGACCCAGTACTTC. Amino acid sequence: CSARGYSEETQYF.

The chain uses TRBV7-6 and TRBJ2-1; 8 nucleotides line up with TRBD1. Germline trimming cut 5 bases from V and 4 bases from J; bases unmatched to any gene: 10. The CDR3 is made up of 16 amino acids. Germline V gene sequence: CDR1 SGHVS, CDR2 FNYEAQ. The CDR3 bases are TGTGCCAGCAGCCCCCTGGGGGACAGGATTTACAATGAGCAGTTCTTC. It is translated as CASSPLGDRIYNEQFF.

This clonotype was detected only once. This sequence joins TRBV7-2 and TRBJ2-3; the match to TRBD2 covers 9 bases. Germline-derived CDR1 and CDR2 are SGHTA and FQGNSA. Trimming removed 0 bases from V and 3 bases from J; junction bases left unmatched: 7. The CDR3 spans 17 residues. Here the CDR3 reads CASSLAAGGSRTDTQYF. CDR3 nucleotide sequence: TGTGCCAGCAGCTTAGCGGCGGGAGGGAGTAGGACAGATACGCAGTATTTT.

On this clonotype: Its ends do not fully match the called genes, so a read error is possible. V gene TRBV4-3 combines with J gene TRBJ2-7; D is unresolved. Germline V gene lookup returns CDR1 LGHNA and CDR2 YSLEER. This CDR3 is built from 17 residues. The DNA for the CDR3 is TGCGCCAGCAGCCAAGCTTGGGCCCAGATCCCCTCCGACGAGCAGTACTTC. This codes for CASSQAWAQIPSDEQYF.

This clonotype was observed at least ten times. This chain connects TRBV12-3 or TRBV12-4 to TRBJ1-2; D gene uncertain. Trimming took 4 bases from V and 5 from J, leaving 8 bases between them. The CDR3 is made up of 12 amino acids. The DNA of the CDR3 is TGTGCCAGCAGTTGGCAAGAATATGGCTACACCTTC. It is translated as CASSWQEYGYTF.

This sequence joins TRBV29-1 and TRBJ2-3; 10 bases agree with TRBD2. This CDR3 contains 14 residues. Germline V gene data show CDR1 as SQVTM and CDR2 as ANQGSEA. J lost 2 bases, V lost 7 bases, and 6 bases had no gene match. In DNA form, the CDR3 reads TGCAGCGCGCATAGCGGGGGGACCACAGATACGCAGTATTTT. As protein: CSAHSGGTTDTQYF.

This clonotype has a handful of counts. The V gene is TRBV28, the J gene TRBJ2-1; TRBD2 agrees at 7 bases. The CDR3 totals 15 residues. With 8 bases clipped from V and 3 bases from J, the junction kept 10 bases outside the gene matches. The germline gives CDR1 MDHEN, CDR2 SYDVKM. The CDR3 here is CASRNQREGYNEQFF. The CDR3 DNA sequence: TGTGCCAGCCGAAATCAAAGGGAGGGCTACAATGAGCAGTTCTTC. The full variable domain, in which reference TRBV28 and TRBJ2-1 provide the parts outside the CDR3, is DVKVTQSSRYLVKRTGEKVFLECVQDMDHENMFWYRQDPGLGLRLIYFSYDVKMKEKGDIPEGYSVSREKKERFSLILESASTNQTSMYLCASRNQREGYNEQFFGPGTRLTVL.

This rearrangement joins TRBV29-1 to TRBJ2-3, with 7 nucleotides matching TRBD2. The CDR3 has 13 amino acids. V lost 5 bases and J lost 7; bases outside the gene matches: 9. From germline, CDR1 is SQVTM and CDR2 ANQGSEA. CDR3 amino acids: CSVPVTGGNTQYF. CDR3 in DNA: TGCAGCGTTCCTGTTACGGGAGGAAATACGCAGTATTTT.

In its sample, this clonotype was seen a few times. This sequence joins TRBV29-1 and TRBJ1-2; TRBD1 agrees at 7 bases. Germline CDR1 is SQVTM and CDR2 is ANQGSEA. The trim removed 5 bases at V and 6 bases at J, leaving 6 bases unmatched. The CDR3 sequence is 12 residues long. CDR3 loop: CSVYGQADGYTF. CDR3 nucleotides: TGCAGCGTTTACGGACAGGCTGATGGCTACACCTTC.

This clonotype showed up just a few times. The chain is built from TRBV11-2 and TRBJ1-2, with 9 positions matching TRBD1. The germline gives CDR1 SGHAT, CDR2 FQNNGV. The V segment lost 1 base and the J segment 4 bases; nucleotides outside the gene matches: 4. This CDR3 has 15 residues. CDR3 sequence: CASSLGGTGFYGYTF. CDR3 coding DNA: TGTGCCAGCAGCTTAGGCGGGACAGGGTTCTATGGCTACACCTTC.

The chain uses TRBV2 and TRBJ2-7; D is unclear. Germline V gene data show CDR1 as SNHLY and CDR2 as FYNNEI. The V and J ends lost 1 base and 8 bases respectively, with 6 bases between them. The CDR3 runs 11 residues. The CDR3 is CASSEEQKQYF. The CDR3 nucleotides are TGTGCCAGCAGTGAAGAGCAAAAGCAGTACTTC.

V is TRBV20-1 and J is TRBJ2-1; weak D call: TRBD2 (6 bases). Per germline, CDR1 DFQATT and CDR2 SNEGSKA (reference sequence). V was clipped by 5 bases and J by 7 bases, with 15 bases between them. This CDR3 comprises 13 residues. The CDR3 reads CSAGGAGRNEQFF. CDR3 DNA sequence: TGCAGTGCTGGCGGGGCAGGTCGGAATGAGCAGTTCTTC.

V and J are TRBV6-5 and TRBJ2-5, with 7 bases fitting TRBD1. In germline, CDR1 is MNHEY, CDR2 SVGAGI. The CDR3 has 16 amino acids. V lost 0 bases, J lost 0 bases, and 4 bases stayed unmatched. This CDR3 reads CASSYSPQGYQETQYF. The CDR3, as DNA: TGTGCCAGCAGTTACTCGCCACAGGGGTACCAAGAGACCCAGTACTTC.

The rearrangement uses TRBV6-1 and TRBJ2-2; TRBD2 matches at 7 bases. The CDR3 covers 13 residues. Per the germline V gene, CDR1 is MNHNS and CDR2 is SASEGT. The ends lost 6 bases at V and 6 bases at J; junction bases unmatched: 4. The CDR3 nucleotides read TGTGCCAGCAGGAACCGGGGGGCCGGGGAGCTGTTTTTT. Translating it yields CASRNRGAGELFF.

V usage is TRBV7-2 and J usage is TRBJ2-1; the D is unclear. V was shortened by 5 bases and J by 4 bases, with 18 bases between the two germline ends. Per the germline V gene, CDR1 is SGHTA and CDR2 is FQGNSA. The CDR3 totals 16 residues. Here the CDR3 reads CASSLRRAAVYNEQFF. The CDR3, as DNA: TGTGCCAGCAGCCTCAGAAGGGCCGCGGTTTACAATGAGCAGTTCTTC. The variable domain in full, completed from reference TRBV7-2 and TRBJ2-1, reads GAGVSQSPSNKVTEKGKDVELRCDPISGHTALYWYRQSLGQGLEFLIYFQGNSAPDKSGLPSDRFSAERTGGSVSTLTIQRTQQEDSAVYLCASSLRRAAVYNEQFFGPGTRLTVL.

This chain links TRBV20-1 with TRBJ1-1; D is unresolved. This CDR3 has 13 residues. Trimming shortened V by 1 base and J by 1 base, and 7 bases separated the two germline ends. Germline V gene data show CDR1 as DFQATT and CDR2 as SNEGSKA (reference sequence). The CDR3 sequence: CSARGRKNTEAFF. The CDR3 nucleotides read TGCAGTGCTAGAGGACGGAAGAACACTGAAGCTTTCTTT.

The gene calls are TRBV5-6 and TRBJ2-2; 8 bases agree with TRBD1. CDR3 size: 15 residues. Trimming cost V 0 bases and J 6 bases; bases outside gene matches: 4. Germline CDR1 and CDR2: SGHDT and YYEEEE. CDR3 DNA: TGTGCCAGCAGCTTGGGGGCAGGGGGCTCCGGGGAGCTGTTTTTT. Protein sequence: CASSLGAGGSGELFF.

This chain joins TRBV5-5 and TRBJ1-5; 8 positions agree with TRBD1. Trimming removed 1 base from V and 4 bases from J; junction bases left unmatched: 7. Germline assignment: CDR1 SGHKS and CDR2 YYEKEE (reference sequence). The CDR3 spans 16 residues. The CDR3 DNA sequence: TGTGCCAGCAGCTTGAATACAGGGGGAACTAATCAGCCCCAGCATTTT. Amino acids: CASSLNTGGTNQPQHF.